The next 5 T cell receptor beta chains were all read from a single sample in a study of T cells in Graves' hyperthyroidism and ophthalmopathy. What was amplified from RNA transcripts were TCR beta CDR3 regions. HTBI primers were used for first-round RT-PCR of the TCR CDR3. One entry per CDR3 protein results from TCRdb running MiXCR on the multiplex PCR reads. The profile shows approximately 620,000 distinct CDR3 sequences, approximately 15% of them singletons. The sequenced sample was blood. These TCRs come from a woman aged 40 to 50 with Graves' ophthalmopathy.

The rearrangement joins TRBV7-4 to TRBJ1-5, with 8 bases identical to TRBD1. The CDR3 covers 15 residues. CDR1 SGHVT and CDR2 SQSDAQ come from the germline V gene. The trim removed 7 bases at V and 6 bases at J, leaving 11 bases unmatched. CDR3 residues: CASTPDGQGPQPQHF. As DNA, the CDR3 is TGTGCCAGCACCCCCGACGGACAGGGACCTCAGCCCCAGCATTTT.

In this sample, this clonotype turned up a few times. The chain recombines TRBV27 with TRBJ1-2, with D unresolved. CDR3 size: 13 residues. V was shortened by 2 bases and J by 7 bases, with 11 bases between the two germline ends. Per germline, CDR1 MNHEY and CDR2 SMNVEV (reference sequence). Written as DNA, the CDR3 is TGTGCCAGCAGTTTAGTCGGGATGGGTGGCTACACCTTC. It translates to CASSLVGMGGYTF.

This clonotype was counted at least ten times. The V gene is TRBV18, the J gene TRBJ1-5; D uncertain. Deletions cut 2 bases from V and 7 bases from J, with 12 bases between. The CDR3 contains 14 residues. Germline loops: CDR1 KGHSH, CDR2 LQKENI. CDR3 in amino acids: CASSPSPDGQPQHF. The CDR3 region has the DNA TGTGCCAGCTCACCATCCCCTGACGGGCAGCCCCAGCATTTT.

The V gene is TRBV5-1, the J gene TRBJ2-7; D ambiguous. The CDR3 loop spans 14 amino acids. Germline values: CDR1 SGHRS, CDR2 YFSETQ. Trimming left V 4 bases short and J 5 bases short, with 16 bases between. The CDR3 is CASSLYGPDHEQYF. As DNA, the CDR3 is TGCGCCAGCAGCCTTTATGGACCAGACCACGAGCAGTACTTC.

This clonotype was observed a handful of times. The chain uses TRBV27 and TRBJ2-3; 8 bases align to TRBD2. Germline CDR1 is MNHEY and CDR2 is SMNVEV (reference sequence). The CDR3 loop spans 16 amino acids. The J segment lost 2 bases and the V segment lost 3 bases, leaving 7 bases of the junction unmatched. In DNA, the CDR3 is TGTGCCAGCAGTTTTAGTAGGCGGGGGGACACAGATACGCAGTATTTT. Encoded protein: CASSFSRRGDTDTQYF.